Each of the 10 T cell receptor beta chains below was sequenced from the same sample in a study of blood T cell repertoires in COVID-19. Using immunoSEQ multiplex PCR, the repertoire was profiled, and TCRdb retains in-frame clones only, with some absent. Among 150,000 to 200,000 clones, about 85% were seen once, and the ten largest hold approximately 8%. Sequenced: PBMCs or T cells enriched from blood (not recorded which). All receptors derive from a woman aged 50 to 60 who had recovered from COVID-19.

J is TRBJ1-6 and V is TRBV10-3; possibly TRBD1 for D (6 bases). The germline gives CDR1 ENHRY, CDR2 SYGVKD. The germline V and J ends were trimmed by 4 bases and 7 bases, with 20 bases remaining between them. The CDR3 sequence is 17 residues long. This chain's CDR3 is CAISAEDTGNRNSPLHF. Written as DNA, the CDR3 is TGTGCCATCAGTGCGGAGGATACAGGGAATCGGAATTCACCCCTCCACTTT.

V and J are TRBV7-9 and TRBJ1-1, with unresolved D. The CDR3 is made up of 12 amino acids. V was pared by 3 bases and J by 3 bases, with 5 bases between. Germline lookup yields CDR1 SEHNR and CDR2 FQNEAQ (reference sequence). The CDR3 bases are TGTGCCAGCAGCTTCGGGGACACTGAAGCTTTCTTT. Its translation is CASSFGDTEAFF. The full variable domain, its missing parts supplied by reference TRBV7-9 and TRBJ1-1, is DTGVSQNPRHKITKRGQNVTFRCDPISEHNRLYWYRQTLGQGPEFLTYFQNEAQLEKSRLLSDRFSAERPKGSFSTLEIQRTEQGDSAMYLCASSFGDTEAFFGQGTRLTVV.

This rearrangement joins TRBV3-1 (or the pseudogene TRBV3-2) to TRBJ2-7; 9 positions match TRBD2. Germline values: CDR1 LGHDT, CDR2 YNNKEL (reference sequence). V was pared by 1 base and J by 3 bases, with 7 bases of the junction left unmatched. This CDR3 has 16 residues. The CDR3 sequence is CASSQGKLAGNYEQYF. The CDR3 bases are TGTGCCAGCAGCCAAGGGAAACTAGCGGGCAACTACGAGCAGTACTTC.

The chain links TRBV28 to TRBJ2-7; D is unresolved. Germline CDR1 reads MDHEN; CDR2 reads SYDVKM. CDR3 length equals 12 residues. The V end lost 5 bases, the J end lost 2 bases, and 7 bases lay between the germline ends. The CDR3 DNA follows: TGTGCCAGCAGTAGGAGTCCCTACGAGCAGTACTTC. Protein product: CASSRSPYEQYF.

The V and J genes are TRBV2 and TRBJ2-7; D perhaps matches TRBD1 (6 bases). Per germline, CDR1 SNHLY and CDR2 FYNNEI. V lost 3 bases, J lost 3 bases, and 12 bases lay in between. The CDR3 runs to 14 residues. The CDR3: CASSDQGIRYEQYF. The CDR3 DNA reads TGTGCCAGCAGTGATCAGGGGATCCGCTACGAGCAGTACTTC.

The gene calls are TRBV7-3 and TRBJ2-1, with TRBD2 identical over 10 bases. The ends lost 0 bases at V and 8 bases at J; junction bases unmatched: 7. This CDR3 is 16 amino acids long. CDR1 is SGHTA, CDR2 FQGTGA, per germline. CDR3 sequence: CASSLTPAGGPYEQFF. DNA for the CDR3: TGTGCCAGCAGCTTAACCCCAGCGGGAGGGCCCTATGAGCAGTTCTTC.

The V call is TRBV3-1 (or the pseudogene TRBV3-2), the J call TRBJ1-3, with 7 bases aligning to TRBD1. The germline V gene has CDR1 LGHDT and CDR2 YNNKEL (reference sequence). V shed 5 bases and J 1 base; nucleotides not matched to a gene: 2. The CDR3 length is 14 residues. The CDR3 spells CASSSRGSGNTIYF. In nucleotides, the CDR3 is TGTGCCAGCAGCAGCAGGGGGTCTGGAAACACCATATATTTT.

Regarding this clone: Other nucleotide sequences from this sample produce the same CDR3. The chain uses TRBV5-1 and TRBJ1-6, with D possibly TRBD1 on 6 matching bases. The CDR3 sequence is 14 residues long. The V and J ends lost 0 bases and 7 bases respectively, with 8 bases between them. Per germline, CDR1 SGHRS and CDR2 YFSETQ. The CDR3 DNA is TGCGCCAGCAGCTTGGAGACAGGAAATTCACCCCTCCACTTT. It encodes CASSLETGNSPLHF.

The chain couples TRBV3-1 (or the pseudogene TRBV3-2) to TRBJ2-5; 8 nucleotides agree with TRBD2. The germline V gene has CDR1 LGHDT and CDR2 YNNKEL (reference sequence). This CDR3 has 13 amino acids. With 4 bases clipped from V and 4 bases from J, the junction kept 2 bases outside the gene matches. CDR3 nucleotide sequence: TGTGCCAGCAGCCTGGCGGGGGGAGAGACCCAGTACTTC. Protein: CASSLAGGETQYF.

CDR3 sequence: CASSLAQANTEAFF. In nucleotides, the CDR3 is TGTGCCAGCAGCTTAGCTCAGGCGAACACTGAAGCTTTCTTT. V gene TRBV7-2 combines with J gene TRBJ1-1; D remains ambiguous. CDR1 and CDR2 from the germline V gene are SGHTA and FQGNSA. The CDR3 covers 14 residues. V gave up 0 bases and J gave up 1 base, with 6 bases separating them. Full variable domain (remainder filled in from reference TRBV7-2 and TRBJ1-1): GAGVSQSPSNKVTEKGKDVELRCDPISGHTALYWYRQSLGQGLEFLIYFQGNSAPDKSGLPSDRFSAERTGGSVSTLTIQRTQQEDSAVYLCASSLAQANTEAFFGQGTRLTVV.